One sample yielded the 3 T cell receptor beta chains listed below, sequenced in a study of spatial heterogeneity in lung cancer. TCRdb redid the calling of the 5' RACE reads with MiXCR, one entry per CDR3 protein. The repertoire holds thousands of distinct CDR3 sequences, with about 37% as singletons. Time point specified: sample taken at primary tumor resection. Without sorting, whole RNA was sequenced from tumor, nontumor lung or frozen PBMC. The sample was PBMCs, taken at surgery. The receptor set was obtained from a male donor with early-stage non-small cell lung cancer.

A note on this clonotype: A library made for alpha chains picked up this beta chain off target, so its size means little. CDR3 loop: CASSPPGLAGELFF. CDR3 nucleotide sequence: TGTGCCAGCAGCCCGCCCGGACTAGCCGGGGAGCTGTTTTTT. The chain combines TRBV3-1 with TRBJ2-2, with TRBD2 matching 7 bases. Trimming cost V 4 bases and J 6 bases; bases outside gene matches: 5. This CDR3 region has 14 residues. The germline gives CDR1 LGHDT, CDR2 YNNKEL (reference sequence).

In this sample, this clonotype is medium-sized. Since it is a stray read in a library aimed at alpha chains, this beta chain has a size that is not meaningful. The CDR3 DNA reads as TGTGCCAGCAGCTTAGGTGGAAGGGGTCCAGATACGCAGTATTTT. Translating gives CASSLGGRGPDTQYF. The chain uses TRBV11-3 and TRBJ2-3; maybe TRBD1 (5 bases). This CDR3 region has 15 residues. V was trimmed by 1 base and J by 4 bases, leaving 12 bases between them. The V gene's germline CDR1 is SGHNT and CDR2 YENEEA.

A few counts support this clonotype. Because the library targeted alpha chains, this beta chain is an off-target read whose size means little. This chain links TRBV7-9 with TRBJ2-1; the match to TRBD2 covers 15 bases. This CDR3 comprises 17 residues. V shed 5 bases and J 9 bases; nucleotides not matched to a gene: 11. Germline lookup yields CDR1 SEHNR and CDR2 FQNEAQ (reference sequence). CDR3 sequence reads: CASSKLEGGLAGGEQFF. As DNA, the CDR3 is TGTGCCAGCAGCAAACTAGAGGGGGGACTAGCGGGAGGTGAGCAGTTCTTC.